What follows is one TCR beta chain and its context. This entry belongs to a study of control samples from healthy donors and cancer patients. Using immunoSEQ multiplex PCR, the repertoire was profiled, and TCRdb retains in-frame clones only, with some absent. The sample consists of fewer than 200,000 clones, over 85% of them appearing once. The sequenced sample was blood. This receptor was taken from a man aged 25 to 40 in good health.

CDR3 in amino acids: CASSSDGPGTGGNTIYF. As DNA, the CDR3 is TGTGCCAGCAGCTCCGACGGACCCGGGACAGGGGGCAACACCATATATTTT. The J gene is TRBJ1-3, the V gene TRBV7-8; TRBD1 aligns across 12 bases. The germline CDR1 and CDR2 sequences are SGHVS and FQNEAQ. V shed 4 bases and J 7 bases; nucleotides not matched to a gene: 11. The CDR3 is 17 amino acids.